This TCR beta chain was recorded in a study of blood T cell repertoires in COVID-19. Study information: The samples span acute and convalescent COVID-19 from the United States, Italy and Spain.

The authors' processing: How many nucleated cells were present was estimated from reference gene primer amplification. This table comes from immunoSEQ multiplex PCR, and its TCRdb copy is limited to in-frame clones, with some not included. From that table come the V and J calls and clone size; the DNA was used to work out D and trimming. The sample has 280,000 or so clones, approximately 85% seen once; the top ten hold over 8%. Germline CDR1 LNHDA, CDR2 SQIVND (reference sequence). V gave up 1 base and J gave up 5 bases, with 26 bases separating them. The CDR3 consists of 19 residues. The TCR sequence derives from a man younger than 30 with active or convalescent COVID-19. The source material was peripheral blood. V usage is TRBV19 and J usage is TRBJ2-5; TRBD1 is a possible D gene (6 bases). The CDR3 sequence: CASSIARLLGAHTRETQYF. The CDR3 region has the DNA TGTGCCAGTAGTATAGCTAGGTTGTTGGGGGCACACACCCGGGAGACCCAGTACTTC.